The clone carrying this TCR beta chain was seen a single time. Original data processing: Using reference gene primer amplification, nucleated cell counts were estimated. This table comes from immunoSEQ multiplex PCR, and its TCRdb copy is limited to in-frame clones, with some not included. The V and J calls and clone size were taken over from that table, and D and trimming were inferred from the DNA. The sample lists about half a million clones; approximately 85% were seen once. V lost 3 bases and J lost 1; bases outside the gene matches: 9. Germline CDR1 reads SEHNR; CDR2 reads FQNEAQ (reference sequence). This CDR3 spans 19 amino acids. These data come from a study of blood T cell repertoires in COVID-19. Looking at the study overall: The origin of the acute and convalescent COVID-19 samples was the United States, Italy and Spain. From T cells, B-cell-depleted T cells, or PBMCs came the material, which was cDNA or gDNA.

The chain has TRBV7-9 and TRBJ2-1; 13 bases match TRBD2. Sequenced material: peripheral blood. This TCR was recovered from a human donor in a cohort sampled during active COVID-19. The CDR3: CASSFGIGTSGTSYNEQFF. DNA of the CDR3: TGTGCCAGCAGCTTCGGGATTGGGACTAGCGGGACGTCCTACAATGAGCAGTTCTTC.